This TCR beta chain was observed in a study of CD8+ T cells in alopecia areata. cDNA prepared by RNA extraction and subsequent reverse transcription served as the template for sequencing. The method was immunoSEQ multiplex PCR; TCRdb's version includes in-frame clones alone and lacks a portion of them. The data contain fewer than 200,000 clones, 50% to 60% of them singletons. The length of the CDR3 is 17 residues. V dropped 0 bases and J dropped 1 base, with 15 bases sitting between them. The TCR sequence derives from a human donor with alopecia areata. The sequences come from CD4+ T cells sorted from blood, collected at week 0. The gene calls are TRBV23-1 and TRBJ1-1; a possible D gene is TRBD1 (5 bases). TRBV23-1 is identified as an open reading frame with a role that is uncertain. CDR3 region: CASSQSEGTPQNTEAFF. The DNA of the CDR3 is TGCGCCAGCAGTCAATCAGAGGGGACTCCTCAGAACACTGAAGCTTTCTTT.